Sequencing of this T cell receptor (beta chain) was carried out in a study of post-analysis software for immune sequencing data. On the study more broadly: Recorded disease courses covered relapsing-remitting, secondary progressive and progressive-relapsing multiple sclerosis. Some patients had no subtype annotation.

On this clonotype itself: Its antigen remains unknown.

The CDR3 has 15 residues. Germline CDR1 SQVTM, CDR2 ANQGSEA. Unique-molecular-identifier-tagged TCR beta cDNA libraries were used. Roughly 500,000 cDNA molecules were recovered from an input of roughly 0.85 to 10 million T cells. TCRdb processed the PCR reads anew with MiXCR; each CDR3 protein has one entry. The table records roughly 730,000 distinct CDR3 sequences, roughly 30% of them present only once. Overall study results and limits: Analysis by F measure revealed that same-batch samples clustered strongly together. Patients with multiple sclerosis recorded significantly lower normalized Chao1 diversity than controls, the study found. TRBV segments more frequent in patients than in controls numbered five and included TRBV5-6, TRBV5-1 and TRBV20-1.

The chain is built from TRBV29-1 and TRBJ2-1, with D tentatively TRBD2 (5 bases). The end of the DNA fits TRBJ2-7 better, so the J call may be wrong. This TCR derives from a girl aged 5 to 17 with multiple sclerosis. The sample consisted of blood. The CDR3: CSERLVGGSYNEQYF. As DNA, the CDR3 is TGCAGCGAGAGACTCGTTGGAGGCTCCTACAATGAGCAGTACTTC.